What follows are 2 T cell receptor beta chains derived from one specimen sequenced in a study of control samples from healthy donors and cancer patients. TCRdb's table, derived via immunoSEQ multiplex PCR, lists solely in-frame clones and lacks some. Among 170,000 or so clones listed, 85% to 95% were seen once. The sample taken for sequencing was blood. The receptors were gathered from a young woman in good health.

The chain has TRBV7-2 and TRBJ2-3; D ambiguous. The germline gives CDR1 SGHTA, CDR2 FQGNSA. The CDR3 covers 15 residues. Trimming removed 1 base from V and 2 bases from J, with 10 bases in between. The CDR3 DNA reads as TGTGCCAGCAGCTTAGAGGCTCCAAACACAGATACGCAGTATTTT. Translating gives CASSLEAPNTDTQYF.

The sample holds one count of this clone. The CDR3 DNA reads as TGTGCCAGTAGTGTCACTAGCGGGAGAATCCAGCTAGGGAACACCGGGGAGCTGTTTTTT. As protein: CASSVTSGRIQLGNTGELFF. The J gene is TRBJ2-2, the V gene TRBV19; 11 bases are a match to TRBD2. J was trimmed by 1 base and V by 5 bases; bases with no gene match: 15. Germline assignment: CDR1 LNHDA and CDR2 SQIVND (reference sequence). The CDR3 spans 20 residues.